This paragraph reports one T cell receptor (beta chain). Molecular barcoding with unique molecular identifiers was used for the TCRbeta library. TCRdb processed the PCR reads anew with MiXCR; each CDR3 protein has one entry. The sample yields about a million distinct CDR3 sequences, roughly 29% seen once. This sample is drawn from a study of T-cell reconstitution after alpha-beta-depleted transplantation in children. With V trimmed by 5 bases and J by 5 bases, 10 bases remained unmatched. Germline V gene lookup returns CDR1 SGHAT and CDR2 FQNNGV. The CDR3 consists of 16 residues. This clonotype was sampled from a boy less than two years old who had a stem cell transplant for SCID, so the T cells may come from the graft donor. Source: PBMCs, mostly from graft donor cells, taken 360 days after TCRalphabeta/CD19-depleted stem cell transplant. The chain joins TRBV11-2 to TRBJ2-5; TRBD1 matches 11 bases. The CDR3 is CASSPGQGGGWETQYF. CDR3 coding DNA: TGTGCCAGCAGCCCGGGACAGGGGGGAGGCTGGGAGACCCAGTACTTC. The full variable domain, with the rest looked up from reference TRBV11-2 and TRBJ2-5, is EAGVAQSPRYKIIEKRQSVAFWCNPISGHATLYWYQQILGQGPKLLIQFQNNGVVDDSQLPKDRFSAERLKGVDSTLKIQPAKLEDSAVYLCASSPGQGGGWETQYFGPGTRLLVL.